This T cell receptor beta chain appears in the sequencing data of a study of blood T cell repertoires in COVID-19. Across the whole study: Some COVID-19 samples were acute and others convalescent; all came from the United States, Italy and Spain.

The method was immunoSEQ multiplex PCR; TCRdb's version includes in-frame clones alone and lacks a portion of them. Of hundreds of thousands of clones in the sample, 80% to 90% were seen once. Germline-derived CDR1 and CDR2 are SGHRS and YFSETQ. The CDR3 length is 15 residues. The V end lost 2 bases, the J end lost 0 bases, and 11 bases lay between the germline ends. The sequencing input was PBMCs or T cells enriched from blood (not recorded which). The chain carries TRBV5-1 and TRBJ1-1, with a tentative D call TRBD1 (6 bases). The clonotype comes from a man between 25 and 39 years old who had recovered from COVID-19. The CDR3 nucleotides read TGCGCCAGCAGCTTAGGGGGGGATTTGAACACTGAAGCTTTCTTT. Translated: CASSLGGDLNTEAFF.